This T cell receptor beta chain is drawn from a study of CXCR3-negative and CXCR3-positive naive CD8 T cells (dated by TCRdb to the late 2010s). Looking at the study overall: Approximately 140 million TRB reads were obtained in total, roughly 1.5 +/- 0.3 million reads per library. Diversity and physicochemical repertoire analyses covered 11 donors pooled from two independent experiments. TRBV-TRBJ cluster analysis included naive subsets from roughly 5 donors and memory cells from 3 donors.

With respect to this clonotype: What this receptor recognizes is not known.

Data came from a NextSeq 550. The Human TCR Profiling Kit (MiLaboratory) was used to make UMI-labeled 5' RACE TRB cDNA libraries. The full amount of extracted RNA was used for cDNA synthesis, and the full amount of resulting cDNA was used for PCR amplification. The libraries were made side by side, with each library going through the same number of PCR cycles. As for how the authors treated the data: About 53,000 +/- 9,400 unique UMI-labeled TRB cDNA molecules per library were extracted with MIGEC and MiXCR, with at least two reads per UMI required. On average, each library contained roughly 40,000 +/- 10,000 functional in-frame TRB CDR3 nucleotide clonotypes without stop codons. After downsampling to 5000 UMI-labeled TRB molecules per sample, diversity metrics such as normalized Shannon-Wiener and Chao1 were calculated in VDJtools. VDJtools computed clonotype-size-weighted physicochemical properties of the central five CDR3 residues: interaction energy, strength, volume and Kidera factor 4. After the reads were reprocessed by TCRdb, one entry was made per CDR3 protein sequence, with no DNA. These V and J calls rely on TCRdb rather than the paper's analysis. The sample's own table lists approximately 88,000 distinct CDR3 sequences. Around 0.58% of the sample goes to the ten largest clones.

For each CD8+ T cell subset, flow sorting was done in triplicate, and 300,000 to 350,000 cells per subset went directly into RLT lysis buffer. To keep memory contaminants out, a stringent definition of naive CD8+ T cells was applied: CD45RO-CCR7+CD27+CD95-. Standard density gradient centrifugation was used to isolate peripheral blood mononuclear cells from buffy coats. A FACSAria III was used to flow-sort naive CD8+ T cells into CXCR3-negative and CXCR3-positive populations. An RNeasy Mini Kit was used to extract total RNA from the sorted cells. CDR1 and CDR2, per the germline V gene (reference sequence), are DFQATT and SNEGSKA. There are 14 amino acids in the CDR3, from cysteine to phenylalanine inclusive. Only the protein is available. What the study reported, not specific to this receptor: Because surface CD5, which has been linked to self-reactivity in mice, was comparable between naive subsets, TCR interaction strength was also inferred from TRB CDR3 physicochemical properties. Repertoire diversity was comparably high in both naive subsets but much lower in memory CD8+ T cells. Compared with CXCR3-negative naive cells, CXCR3-positive naive cells had TRB CDR3s with higher hydrophobicity (lower Kidera factor 4), lower energy, and higher strength and volume indices. Naive CXCR3-negative and CXCR3-positive cells from the same donor showed similar TRBV-TRBJ usage, whereas memory cells showed distinct patterns. Freshly isolated PBMCs were used for most assays because CXCR3 expression partially decreased after cryopreservation.

This receptor was taken from a human donor in good health. Some clones in this sample may be carry-over from other donors' samples. Sample: naive CXCR3+ CD8+ T cells from blood. This sample's cell subset or site label indicates: CD45RO-CCR7+CD27+CD95- naive CD8+ T cells expressing CXCR3 (TNR3+). The chain joins TRBV20-1 to TRBJ2-7; TCRdb indicates TRBD1, and absent DNA this call remains unverified. For the CDR3, the sequence is CSARGTGFSYEQYF.